A selection of T cell receptor beta chains follows, all from one sample in a study of response to subunit inactivated influenza vaccine. TCRdb fed the RT-PCR reads into MiXCR, producing one record per CDR3 protein. Among 450,000 to 600,000 distinct CDR3 sequences, approximately 16% were seen once, and the ten largest hold 3% to 3.5%. Here the sequenced sample was CD4+ T cells sorted from PBMCs, taken roughly 24 months after vaccination. These receptors originate from a man aged 50-75 years who received an inactivated influenza vaccine. The CDR3 runs from the conserved cysteine through the conserved F or W. Each record gives: J gene, D gene, clone size, V gene, CDR3 protein, CDR3 DNA. D genes are given only for firm matches. Only some rows state a clone size, as once, few, many or a class for expanded clones.

j_call: TRBJ2-3; d_call: TRBD2; clone_size: few; v_call: TRBV7-2; cdr3_aa: CASSSSGSTQYF; cdr3_nt: TGTGCCAGCAGCTCAAGCGGGAGTACGCAGTATTTT
j_call: TRBJ1-2; d_call: .; clone_size: few; v_call: TRBV12-3/TRBV12-4; cdr3_aa: CASSLGHPDGYTF; cdr3_nt: TGTGCCAGCAGTCTCGGACATCCCGATGGCTACACCTTC
j_call: TRBJ2-2; d_call: .; clone_size: few; v_call: TRBV29-1; cdr3_aa: CSVVGGAVGTGELFF; cdr3_nt: TGCAGCGTTGTGGGGGGCGCCGTGGGAACCGGGGAGCTGTTTTTT
j_call: TRBJ2-3; d_call: .; clone_size: .; v_call: TRBV14; cdr3_aa: CASSQIRGPTDTQYF; cdr3_nt: TGTGCCAGCAGCCAAATCAGGGGACCCACAGATACGCAGTATTTT
j_call: TRBJ2-3; d_call: TRBD2; clone_size: .; v_call: TRBV5-1; cdr3_aa: CASSFGLATDTQYF; cdr3_nt: TGCGCCAGCAGCTTTGGACTAGCAACCGATACGCAGTATTTT
j_call: TRBJ2-3; d_call: .; clone_size: .; v_call: TRBV5-1; cdr3_aa: CASSPPTLRDTQYF; cdr3_nt: TGCGCCAGCAGCCCTCCCACTCTCAGGGATACGCAGTATTTT
j_call: TRBJ2-2; d_call: .; clone_size: few; v_call: TRBV9; cdr3_aa: CASSVFQGNTGELFF; cdr3_nt: TGTGCCAGCAGCGTTTTTCAGGGGAACACCGGGGAGCTGTTTTTT
j_call: TRBJ2-7; d_call: .; clone_size: .; v_call: TRBV28; cdr3_aa: CASSLPRTSLGEQYF; cdr3_nt: TGTGCCAGCAGTTTACCCCGGACTTCACTGGGGGAGCAGTACTTC
j_call: TRBJ2-3; d_call: .; clone_size: .; v_call: TRBV7-2; cdr3_aa: CASSASWVADTQYF; cdr3_nt: TGTGCCAGCAGCGCTAGTTGGGTAGCAGATACGCAGTATTTT
j_call: TRBJ2-1; d_call: .; clone_size: .; v_call: TRBV20-1; cdr3_aa: CSGQPGHRTYNEQFF; cdr3_nt: TGCAGTGGACAGCCGGGACACCGTACTTACAATGAGCAGTTCTTC
j_call: TRBJ2-5; d_call: TRBD1; clone_size: .; v_call: TRBV7-2; cdr3_aa: CASSWDRQETQYF; cdr3_nt: TGTGCCAGCAGCTGGGACAGACAAGAGACCCAGTACTTC
j_call: TRBJ1-1; d_call: TRBD1; clone_size: few; v_call: TRBV7-8; cdr3_aa: CASSSRQGGLEAFF; cdr3_nt: TGTGCCAGCAGCTCCAGACAGGGGGGGCTCGAAGCTTTCTTT
j_call: TRBJ2-7; d_call: .; clone_size: .; v_call: TRBV11-2; cdr3_aa: CASSPRDRSGSEQYF; cdr3_nt: TGTGCCAGCAGCCCAAGAGATCGGTCAGGGAGCGAGCAGTACTTC
j_call: TRBJ1-1; d_call: .; clone_size: many; v_call: TRBV12-3/TRBV12-4; cdr3_aa: CASSKGQNTEAFF; cdr3_nt: TGTGCCAGCAGTAAGGGACAGAACACTGAAGCTTTCTTT
j_call: TRBJ2-1; d_call: TRBD2; clone_size: few; v_call: TRBV5-1; cdr3_aa: CASSLGVASGSRNNEQFF; cdr3_nt: TGCGCCAGCAGCTTGGGTGTGGCTAGCGGGAGTAGGAATAATGAGCAGTTCTTC
j_call: TRBJ2-1; d_call: TRBD2; clone_size: .; v_call: TRBV20-1; cdr3_aa: CSALGLAGVSSEQFF; cdr3_nt: TGCAGTGCCCTTGGACTAGCGGGAGTCTCTAGTGAGCAGTTCTTC
j_call: TRBJ1-2; d_call: .; clone_size: .; v_call: TRBV14; cdr3_aa: CASSHNTGNYGYTF; cdr3_nt: TGTGCCAGCAGCCATAATACAGGGAACTATGGCTACACCTTC
j_call: TRBJ2-7; d_call: .; clone_size: .; v_call: TRBV5-6; cdr3_aa: CASSLRRGTYEQYF; cdr3_nt: TGTGCCAGCAGCTTGAGGAGGGGGACCTACGAGCAGTACTTC
j_call: TRBJ1-2; d_call: .; clone_size: many; v_call: TRBV2; cdr3_aa: CASSETGGDGYTF; cdr3_nt: TGTGCCAGCAGTGAAACGGGGGGTGATGGCTACACCTTC
j_call: TRBJ2-2; d_call: .; clone_size: few; v_call: TRBV7-3; cdr3_aa: CASSLGTAGELFF; cdr3_nt: TGTGCCAGCAGCTTGGGAACGGCCGGGGAGCTGTTTTTT
j_call: TRBJ1-1; d_call: .; clone_size: .; v_call: TRBV5-1; cdr3_aa: CASSTGQKNTEAFF; cdr3_nt: TGCGCCAGCAGCACGGGACAAAAAAACACTGAAGCTTTCTTT
j_call: TRBJ2-3; d_call: TRBD2; clone_size: many; v_call: TRBV29-1; cdr3_aa: CSVGLAAATDTQYF; cdr3_nt: TGCAGCGTTGGGCTAGCGGCCGCCACAGATACGCAGTATTTT
j_call: TRBJ1-5; d_call: .; clone_size: .; v_call: TRBV10-3; cdr3_aa: CAISRDTSNQPQHF; cdr3_nt: TGTGCCATCAGTCGGGACACAAGCAATCAGCCCCAGCATTTT
j_call: TRBJ2-7; d_call: .; clone_size: .; v_call: TRBV12-3/TRBV12-4; cdr3_aa: CASSEWTATYEQYF; cdr3_nt: TGTGCCAGCAGTGAGTGGACAGCCACCTACGAGCAGTACTTC
j_call: TRBJ1-1; d_call: TRBD1; clone_size: many; v_call: TRBV27; cdr3_aa: CASSWRTGTGTEAFF; cdr3_nt: TGTGCCAGCAGTTGGAGGACAGGGACAGGTACTGAAGCTTTCTTT
j_call: TRBJ2-7; d_call: TRBD2; clone_size: few; v_call: TRBV20-1; cdr3_aa: CSATDSGTSAAYEQYF; cdr3_nt: TGCAGTGCTACCGATTCCGGGACTAGCGCCGCCTACGAGCAGTACTTC
j_call: TRBJ2-3; d_call: TRBD2; clone_size: .; v_call: TRBV12-3/TRBV12-4; cdr3_aa: CASKSQGRAPDTQYF; cdr3_nt: TGTGCCAGCAAGAGTCAAGGGAGGGCCCCAGATACGCAGTATTTT
j_call: TRBJ1-1; d_call: TRBD1; clone_size: .; v_call: TRBV18; cdr3_aa: CASLIDRGTEAFF; cdr3_nt: TGTGCCAGCTTAATTGACAGGGGTACTGAAGCTTTCTTT
j_call: TRBJ2-3; d_call: .; clone_size: many; v_call: TRBV29-1; cdr3_aa: CSVELGGGTDTQYF; cdr3_nt: TGCAGCGTTGAATTAGGAGGGGGCACAGATACGCAGTATTTT
j_call: TRBJ2-5; d_call: TRBD1; clone_size: .; v_call: TRBV10-3; cdr3_aa: CATKPGTGQETQYF; cdr3_nt: TGTGCCACCAAACCAGGGACAGGACAAGAGACCCAGTACTTC
j_call: TRBJ2-3; d_call: .; clone_size: few; v_call: TRBV7-2; cdr3_aa: CASSLEVGMQYF; cdr3_nt: TGTGCCAGCAGCTTAGAGGTGGGAATGCAGTATTTT
j_call: TRBJ2-2; d_call: .; clone_size: few; v_call: TRBV29-1; cdr3_aa: CSSARRDTGELFF; cdr3_nt: TGCAGCTCCGCAAGACGGGACACCGGGGAGCTGTTTTTT
j_call: TRBJ2-7; d_call: .; clone_size: .; v_call: TRBV20-1; cdr3_aa: CSASAPIGVYEQYF; cdr3_nt: TGCAGTGCTAGCGCCCCAATAGGAGTCTACGAGCAGTACTTC
j_call: TRBJ2-2; d_call: TRBD2; clone_size: .; v_call: TRBV28; cdr3_aa: CASKGLAGAAGELFF; cdr3_nt: TGTGCCAGCAAAGGACTAGCGGGAGCGGCCGGGGAGCTGTTTTTT
j_call: TRBJ2-3; d_call: TRBD2; clone_size: few; v_call: TRBV6-1; cdr3_aa: CASSPRTSADTQYF; cdr3_nt: TGTGCCAGCAGTCCCCGGACTAGCGCAGATACGCAGTATTTT
j_call: TRBJ2-3; d_call: TRBD2; clone_size: .; v_call: TRBV2; cdr3_aa: CASSGGSGSSSTDTQYF; cdr3_nt: TGTGCCAGCAGTGGGGGTAGCGGGAGCTCTAGCACAGATACGCAGTATTTT
j_call: TRBJ2-1; d_call: .; clone_size: few; v_call: TRBV29-1; cdr3_aa: CSVEARYNEQFF; cdr3_nt: TGCAGCGTTGAAGCGAGGTACAATGAGCAGTTCTTC
j_call: TRBJ2-1; d_call: .; clone_size: .; v_call: TRBV7-2; cdr3_aa: CASIWAVDYNEQFF; cdr3_nt: TGTGCCAGCATCTGGGCAGTGGATTACAATGAGCAGTTCTTC
j_call: TRBJ2-2; d_call: TRBD1; clone_size: .; v_call: TRBV5-1; cdr3_aa: CASSLAGGKGELFF; cdr3_nt: TGCGCCAGCAGCTTGGCAGGGGGCAAGGGGGAGCTGTTTTTT
j_call: TRBJ2-6; d_call: TRBD2; clone_size: .; v_call: TRBV9; cdr3_aa: CASGGGSGHSGANVLTF; cdr3_nt: TGTGCCAGCGGGGGGGGTAGCGGACACTCTGGGGCCAACGTCCTGACTTTC
j_call: TRBJ2-7; d_call: TRBD2; clone_size: many; v_call: TRBV4-2; cdr3_aa: CASSQDKAGGAYEQYF; cdr3_nt: TGTGCCAGCAGCCAAGATAAGGCCGGGGGGGCTTACGAGCAGTACTTC
j_call: TRBJ2-1; d_call: TRBD1; clone_size: few; v_call: TRBV4-1; cdr3_aa: CASSQEGTGAPKFF; cdr3_nt: TGCGCCAGCAGCCAAGAGGGGACAGGGGCCCCTAAGTTCTTC
j_call: TRBJ1-2; d_call: TRBD1; clone_size: .; v_call: TRBV6-2/TRBV6-3; cdr3_aa: CASSYEDRTIYGYTF; cdr3_nt: TGTGCCAGCAGTTACGAGGACAGGACCATCTATGGCTACACCTTC
j_call: TRBJ2-1; d_call: .; clone_size: many; v_call: TRBV5-1; cdr3_aa: CASSLTGVTYNEQFF; cdr3_nt: TGCGCCAGCAGCTTAACGGGCGTGACCTACAATGAGCAGTTCTTC
j_call: TRBJ2-1; d_call: TRBD2; clone_size: few; v_call: TRBV6-2/TRBV6-3; cdr3_aa: CASIASGRTNEQFF; cdr3_nt: TGTGCCAGCATCGCTAGCGGGAGGACCAATGAGCAGTTCTTC
j_call: TRBJ1-1; d_call: TRBD1; clone_size: .; v_call: TRBV20-1; cdr3_aa: CSGTGAMGPEAFF; cdr3_nt: TGCAGCGGGACAGGGGCCATGGGCCCTGAAGCTTTCTTT
j_call: TRBJ1-4; d_call: .; clone_size: few; v_call: TRBV6-4; cdr3_aa: CASNRGRPPNEKLFF; cdr3_nt: TGTGCCAGCAACCGCGGTCGACCCCCTAATGAAAAACTGTTTTTT
j_call: TRBJ2-4; d_call: .; clone_size: .; v_call: TRBV4-3; cdr3_aa: CASSQVAVAKNIQYF; cdr3_nt: TGCGCCAGCAGCCAAGTGGCGGTAGCCAAAAACATTCAGTACTTC
j_call: TRBJ2-7; d_call: .; clone_size: once; v_call: TRBV7-2; cdr3_aa: CASSLYLNEQYF; cdr3_nt: TGTGCCAGCAGCTTATATTTGAACGAGCAGTACTTC
j_call: TRBJ1-5; d_call: TRBD1; clone_size: few; v_call: TRBV6-2/TRBV6-3; cdr3_aa: CASNKGAYSNQPQHF; cdr3_nt: TGTGCCAGCAATAAGGGGGCTTATAGCAATCAGCCCCAGCATTTT
j_call: TRBJ2-7; d_call: .; clone_size: many; v_call: TRBV5-1; cdr3_aa: CASSSGRVDGEQYF; cdr3_nt: TGCGCCAGCAGCTCGGGACGGGTAGATGGCGAGCAGTACTTC
j_call: TRBJ1-1; d_call: TRBD1; clone_size: few; v_call: TRBV5-1; cdr3_aa: CASSLASGTGRTEAFF; cdr3_nt: TGCGCCAGCAGCTTGGCTTCCGGGACAGGGAGGACTGAAGCTTTCTTT
j_call: TRBJ2-1; d_call: .; clone_size: .; v_call: TRBV10-2; cdr3_aa: CASKRPGQLNEQFF; cdr3_nt: TGCGCCAGCAAGCGACCGGGACAACTGAATGAGCAGTTCTTC
j_call: TRBJ2-3; d_call: TRBD2; clone_size: many; v_call: TRBV5-1; cdr3_aa: CASSLAGGAPDTQYF; cdr3_nt: TGCGCCAGCAGCTTGGCCGGGGGGGCACCAGATACGCAGTATTTT
j_call: TRBJ2-7; d_call: .; clone_size: .; v_call: TRBV6-1; cdr3_aa: CASSRDRRVIYEQYF; cdr3_nt: TGTGCCAGCAGTAGAGACAGGAGAGTAATCTACGAGCAGTACTTC
j_call: TRBJ1-2; d_call: TRBD1; clone_size: few; v_call: TRBV12-3/TRBV12-4; cdr3_aa: CASTPDRTTGYTF; cdr3_nt: TGTGCCAGCACCCCGGACAGGACAACCGGCTACACCTTC
j_call: TRBJ2-3; d_call: TRBD2; clone_size: many; v_call: TRBV6-1; cdr3_aa: CASERLAGADTQYF; cdr3_nt: TGTGCCAGCGAACGACTAGCGGGGGCAGATACGCAGTATTTT